The rows below give T cell receptor beta chains drawn from one sample of a study of human T cells and chemical hapten exposure. TCRdb re-called the RACE reads with MiXCR, one entry per CDR3 protein. The table has about 180,000 distinct CDR3 sequences, around 30% seen once. The specimen comprised whole blood, sampled in connection with sensitization to the hapten diphenylcyclopropenone (DPC). The receptors shown here come from a woman aged 30 to 39 with alopecia areata. Some clones in this sample may be carry-over from other donors' samples. The CDR3 runs from the conserved cysteine through the conserved F or W. The order of the fields is D gene, clone size, J gene, V gene, CDR3 DNA, CDR3 protein. D genes are given only for firm matches. Size is omitted from some rows. Given values are once, few, many or a class for expanded clones.

D: .; size: .; J: TRBJ2-5; V: TRBV3-1; DNA: TGTGCCAGCAGCCGTCTAGCGTTTCAAGAGACCCAGTACTTC; CDR3: CASSRLAFQETQYF
D: .; size: .; J: TRBJ2-1; V: TRBV28; DNA: TGTGCCAGCAGTTCAAACCTAGCTGAGCAGTTCTTC; CDR3: CASSSNLAEQFF
D: TRBD1; size: many; J: TRBJ1-6; V: TRBV7-9; DNA: TGTGCCAGCAGCTTATTGACAGGGAATTCACCCCTCCACTTT; CDR3: CASSLLTGNSPLHF
D: .; size: .; J: TRBJ1-3; V: TRBV7-9; DNA: TGTGCCAGCAGCTTAGCCGGGCAGCCCCGCGTATATTTT; CDR3: CASSLAGQPRVYF
D: TRBD1; size: .; J: TRBJ1-1; V: TRBV10-3; DNA: TGTGCCATCCGGGACAGCCTGAACACTGAAGCTTTCTTT; CDR3: CAIRDSLNTEAFF
D: TRBD2; size: few; J: TRBJ2-1; V: TRBV5-1; DNA: TGCGCCAGCAGCACCGGGGGGGCGGGCTCCTACAATGAGCAGTTCTTC; CDR3: CASSTGGAGSYNEQFF
D: .; size: .; J: TRBJ2-2; V: TRBV7-2; DNA: TGTGCCAGCAGCTCCACAGGGGGGGAGCTGTTTTTT; CDR3: CASSSTGGELFF
D: TRBD2; size: many; J: TRBJ2-1; V: TRBV10-2; DNA: TGCGCCAGCCGCCGACTAGCGGCTGGGGATGAGCAGTTCTTC; CDR3: CASRRLAAGDEQFF
D: .; size: .; J: TRBJ1-1; V: TRBV21-1; DNA: TGTGCCAGCCGAACCCTTACCCCCTCTTTTGGCGGCTACACTGAAGCTTTCTTT; CDR3: CASRTLTPSFGGYTEAFF
D: .; size: few; J: TRBJ2-1; V: TRBV7-9; DNA: TGTGCCAGCAGCTTAACTAGCAATGAGCAGTTCTTC; CDR3: CASSLTSNEQFF
D: .; size: .; J: TRBJ1-1; V: TRBV21-1; DNA: TGTGCCAGCAGAGAGCCGGACACTGAAGCTTTCTTT; CDR3: CASREPDTEAFF
D: .; size: .; J: TRBJ2-5; V: TRBV28; DNA: TGTGCCAGCAGCCATCATACCGGGGGCGGAGAGACCCAGTACTTC; CDR3: CASSHHTGGGETQYF
D: .; size: few; J: TRBJ2-1; V: TRBV6-5; DNA: TGTGCCAGCAGCTTGTCGTGGGGCTCCTACAATGAGCAGTTCTTC; CDR3: CASSLSWGSYNEQFF
D: .; size: once; J: TRBJ1-2; V: TRBV6-1; DNA: TGTGCCAGCAGTCCCAACCCCACTAGCGGTAACTATGGCTACACCTTC; CDR3: CASSPNPTSGNYGYTF
D: .; size: many; J: TRBJ2-1; V: TRBV27; DNA: TGTGCCAGCAGTGTCGGGACACCATACAATGAGCAGTTCTTC; CDR3: CASSVGTPYNEQFF
D: .; size: few; J: TRBJ2-7; V: TRBV28; DNA: TGTGCCAGCAGTTTAAGAGTATACGAGCAGTACTTC; CDR3: CASSLRVYEQYF
D: TRBD1; size: .; J: TRBJ2-7; V: TRBV29-1; DNA: TGCAGCGTTAGACAGGGGTTCAACGAGCAGTACTTC; CDR3: CSVRQGFNEQYF
D: .; size: .; J: TRBJ2-7; V: TRBV20-1; DNA: TGCAGTGCTAGAGACAGACGGGGTACCTACGAGCAGTACTTC; CDR3: CSARDRRGTYEQYF
D: TRBD1; size: .; J: TRBJ1-1; V: TRBV4-1; DNA: TGCGCCAGCAGCCAGCCTCCGGGACAGCTAAACACTGAAGCTTTCTTT; CDR3: CASSQPPGQLNTEAFF
D: .; size: .; J: TRBJ2-7; V: TRBV2; DNA: TGTGCCAGCAGGGGGTTGAGGGGAAGGGTCGACGAGCAGTACTTC; CDR3: CASRGLRGRVDEQYF
D: .; size: .; J: TRBJ2-2; V: TRBV5-1; DNA: TGCGCCAGCAGCTTCCGACCTCTACTGGACGCACTTACCACCGGGGAGCTGTTTTTT; CDR3: CASSFRPLLDALTTGELFF
D: .; size: .; J: TRBJ1-1; V: TRBV29-1; DNA: TGCAGCGCCTCTGCACGGGCGGGCACTGAAGCTTTCTTT; CDR3: CSASARAGTEAFF